This entry lists 13 T cell receptor beta chains sequenced from one sample in a study of shared clonotypes between healthy human individuals. Profiling relied on immunoSEQ multiplex PCR, and the TCRdb table lists in-frame clones only, not all of them. The sample shows some 1.5 million clones, around 95% of them seen only once. The sequenced material came from naive CD4+ T cells sorted from blood. Subset noted: CD45RA+ positively selected. All receptors derive from a man aged 25 to 45 in good health.

The chain combines TRBV5-1 with TRBJ1-4, with 9 bases aligning to TRBD1. The V segment lost 4 bases and the J segment 8 bases; nucleotides outside the gene matches: 9. Per the germline V gene, CDR1 is SGHRS and CDR2 is YFSETQ. The CDR3 totals 15 residues. CDR3 coding DNA: TGCGCCAGCAGCAGCCAACAGGGGGCAGGAGAAAAACTGTTTTTT. Its translation: CASSSQQGAGEKLFF.

The DNA for the CDR3 is TGTGCCAGCAGCGTATGGAGTCTACCGAGCACAGATACGCAGTATTTT. This sequence encodes CASSVWSLPSTDTQYF. The rearrangement links TRBV9 to TRBJ2-3; D gene uncertain. V lost 1 base and J lost 0, with 12 bases in between. The CDR3 has 16 residues. Germline V gene sequence: CDR1 SGDLS, CDR2 YYNGEE.

This chain connects TRBV28 to TRBJ1-5, with a tentative D call TRBD1 (6 bases). Per germline, CDR1 MDHEN and CDR2 SYDVKM. CDR3 length: 17 residues. The V end was cut by 5 bases, the J end by 3 bases, with 20 bases between. As DNA, the CDR3 is TGTGCCAGCAGTCTCCGGGACATCTTCCGTGCCAATCAGCCCCAGCATTTT. Protein sequence: CASSLRDIFRANQPQHF.

Points on this clone: Other DNA sequences in this sample translate to the same CDR3. V usage is TRBV7-2 and J usage is TRBJ2-2; D remains ambiguous. The ends were cut back, 5 bases at V and 0 bases at J, with 4 bases in the middle. Germline lookup yields CDR1 SGHTA and CDR2 FQGNSA. CDR3 length: 13 residues. The CDR3 region is CASSLPNTGELFF. CDR3 coding DNA: TGTGCCAGCAGCCTACCGAACACCGGGGAGCTGTTTTTT.

This clone was counted between two and nine times. Other DNA sequences in this sample translate to the same CDR3. The chain couples TRBV2 to TRBJ2-7, with D unresolved. CDR3 length: 10 amino acids. The germline V gene encodes CDR1 SNHLY and CDR2 FYNNEI. With 3 bases removed from V and 4 bases from J, the gap between germline ends came to 1 base. The DNA for the CDR3 is TGTGCCAGCAGTGAGTACGAGCAGTACTTC. This codes for CASSEYEQYF. The whole variable domain, remainder taken from reference TRBV2 and TRBJ2-7, is EPEVTQTPSHQVTQMGQEVILRCVPISNHLYFYWYRQILGQKVEFLVSFYNNEISEKSEIFDDQFSVERPDGSNFTLKIRSTKLEDSAMYFCASSEYEQYFGPGTRLTVT.

This rearrangement joins TRBV7-2 to TRBJ2-7; 7 bases agree with TRBD1. Unmatched junction bases numbered 13, after V lost 6 bases and J lost 5 bases. The CDR3 has 15 residues. The germline V gene has CDR1 SGHTA and CDR2 FQGNSA. The CDR3 sequence: CASRFGQDSYDEQYF. Here the CDR3 DNA reads TGTGCCAGCAGATTCGGACAGGACTCCTACGACGAGCAGTACTTC.

V is TRBV2 and J is TRBJ1-4; D is perhaps TRBD1 (6 bases). Germline CDR1 SNHLY, CDR2 FYNNEI. The CDR3 consists of 13 residues. V gave up 7 bases and J gave up 2 bases, with 8 bases separating them. The CDR3 DNA follows: TGTGCCAGCAAGGGGGGGACTAATGAAAAACTGTTTTTT. Its protein product is CASKGGTNEKLFF.

This rearrangement joins TRBV7-9 to TRBJ2-7, with TRBD2 identical over 7 bases. This CDR3 contains 15 residues. The trim removed 5 bases at V and 1 base at J, leaving 8 bases unmatched. Germline V CDR1 and CDR2: SEHNR, FQNEAQ (reference sequence). The CDR3 sequence: CASSPSLRGSYEQYF. The CDR3 nucleotides read TGTGCCAGCAGCCCGTCGCTGCGGGGGTCCTACGAGCAGTACTTC.

The chain joins TRBV5-1 to TRBJ2-3; no definite D call. V lost 3 bases and J lost 0, with 17 bases in between. Germline V CDR1 and CDR2: SGHRS, YFSETQ. The CDR3 covers 17 residues. This CDR3 is CASSSSLSAPSTDTQYF. The CDR3 DNA is TGCGCCAGCAGCTCCTCTCTGAGTGCCCCTAGCACAGATACGCAGTATTTT.

The CDR3 region is CASGPKTGSNQPQHF. The CDR3 nucleotides read TGTGCCAGTGGACCCAAGACAGGGTCCAATCAGCCCCAGCATTTT. The chain combines TRBV19 with TRBJ1-5; 7 positions match TRBD1. The CDR3 has 15 amino acids. V lost 8 bases, J lost 3 bases, and 10 bases stayed unmatched. Germline V gene sequence: CDR1 LNHDA, CDR2 SQIVND (reference sequence).

This chain joins TRBV11-3 and TRBJ1-1; D ambiguous. Deletions cut 3 bases from V and 1 base from J, with 6 bases between. Germline values: CDR1 SGHNT, CDR2 YENEEA. This CDR3 region has 13 residues. The DNA for the CDR3 is TGTGCCAGCAGCTTCGAACGGAACACTGAAGCTTTCTTT. It is translated as CASSFERNTEAFF.

This rearrangement joins TRBV2 to TRBJ2-5; 8 bases match TRBD1. V dropped 6 bases and J dropped 2; count of bases not matched to a gene: 5. This CDR3 comprises 14 residues. The germline V gene has CDR1 SNHLY and CDR2 FYNNEI. CDR3 DNA sequence: TGTGCCAGCAGAGACAGGGGCGGACAAGAGACCCAGTACTTC. Its translation: CASRDRGGQETQYF.

The rearrangement links TRBV25-1 to TRBJ1-4, with 7 bases fitting TRBD1. The CDR3 extends over 17 amino acids. J gave up 5 bases and V 4 bases, and 13 bases lay outside the gene matches. Germline loops: CDR1 MGHDK, CDR2 SYGVNS. CDR3 nucleotide sequence: TGTGCCAGCAGTGCACTTCCCGGGACAGCTACCAATGAAAAACTGTTTTTT. It encodes CASSALPGTATNEKLFF.